This section outlines one T cell receptor (beta chain) sequence together with its context. The antigen is unknown. Negative isolation was used for CD8+ and CD4+ T cells and FACS enrichment for TEMRA cells. Germline V gene data show CDR1 as SGHDT and CDR2 as YYEEEE. With V trimmed by 6 bases and J by 8 bases, 13 bases remained unmatched. There are 15 residues in the CDR3. This specimen belongs to a study of CD8 T cells in Susac syndrome. Whole-study results and caveats: CD8+ clones in Susac expanded most in TEMRA cells and active patients.

RNA, at roughly 0.45 to 1 ug, was reverse transcribed with random hexamers. The TCR beta CDR3 was amplified by immunoSEQ multiplex PCR across 54 Vbeta, 13 Jbeta. TCRdb recomputed calls from the immunoSEQ multiplex PCR reads with MiXCR, one row per CDR3 protein. Here the sample spans about 120,000 distinct CDR3 sequences, about 93% being singletons. This chain connects TRBV5-6 to TRBJ2-2; TRBD1 matches 7 bases. Material for sequencing was CD8+ T cells from PBMCs. The sequence was obtained from a human donor with Susac syndrome. This chain's CDR3 is CASTPRQGILGELFF. In DNA form, the CDR3 reads TGTGCCAGCACCCCACGACAGGGTATTTTAGGGGAGCTGTTTTTT.